This T cell receptor (beta chain) was identified in a study of long-term antiretroviral therapy in people with HIV. Regarding the study as a whole: Clonal populations expanded prior to ART predominated within the repertoire at all time points.

Germline CDR1 and CDR2: LNHDA and SQIVND (reference sequence). The ends were cut back, 3 bases at V and 6 bases at J, with 9 bases in the middle. The CDR3 loop spans 14 amino acids. About this clone: The target antigen is unknown.

immunoSEQ v3.0 was run at survey level. TCRdb's copy holds only in-frame clones and misses some; the assay was immunoSEQ multiplex PCR. The table lists fewer than 35,000 clones, 60% to 85% of them singletons, with about 7% in the top ten. The sample here was unsorted PBMCs, taken 2 years after starting antiretroviral therapy. V and J are TRBV19 and TRBJ1-6; D is possibly TRBD1 (5 bases). The sequence came from a woman aged 45-59 years with HIV. In DNA form, the CDR3 reads TGTGCCAGTAGTATGGGGGTCTCTAATTCACCCCTCCACTTT. It encodes CASSMGVSNSPLHF.